These 15 T cell receptor beta chains share one sample of origin, sequenced in a study of regulatory T cells in long-lasting Graves disease. Arm-PCR of CDR3 regions and iRepertoire HTBI primers were the basis on which TCR beta libraries were built. TCRdb redid the calling of the multiplex PCR reads with MiXCR, one entry per CDR3 protein. In the table there are approximately 400,000 distinct CDR3 sequences, more than 12% of which are singletons. Time point here: newly diagnosed GD, antithyroid drugs for less than 3 months. RNA isolated from PBMCs was used to make the TCR library. This same sample was also taken into another study, of T cells in Graves' hyperthyroidism and ophthalmopathy.

The sequencing here drew on peripheral blood mononuclear cells (PBMCs), taken at new diagnosis, from a patient treated with antithyroid drugs. These receptors originate from a woman between 25 and 40 years old with Graves disease.

This clonotype has a count of ten or more. The J gene is TRBJ2-7, the V gene TRBV13; D is possibly TRBD2 (6 bases). The V gene lost 1 base and the J gene lost 2 bases, with 15 bases spanning the gap. The CDR3 runs 16 residues. CDR1 is PRHDT, CDR2 FYEKMQ, per germline (reference sequence). The CDR3 nucleotides read TGTGCCAGCAGCTTAGCGGGAGTAGGGTCCCCCTACGAGCAGTACTTC. Protein sequence: CASSLAGVGSPYEQYF.

This clonotype occurred many times. J is TRBJ1-1 and V is TRBV10-3; a possible D gene is TRBD1 (5 bases). In germline, CDR1 is ENHRY, CDR2 SYGVKD. The CDR3 covers 12 residues. Trimming took 8 bases from V and 4 from J, leaving 11 bases between them. CDR3 in amino acids: CAIYAGGTEAFF. CDR3 DNA sequence: TGTGCCATCTATGCTGGGGGCACTGAAGCTTTCTTT.

The chain carries TRBV19 and TRBJ1-1; D possibly corresponds to TRBD1 (5 bases). This CDR3 is 15 amino acids long. CDR1 LNHDA and CDR2 SQIVND come from the germline V gene (reference sequence). V was trimmed by 10 bases and J by 2 bases, leaving 20 bases between them. The CDR3 DNA reads as TGTGCCACCAAAGAGGGTTGGGACGGCAACACTGAAGCTTTCTTT. Its translation: CATKEGWDGNTEAFF.

This clonotype appeared many times. V gene TRBV30 combines with J gene TRBJ2-7; tentative D call: TRBD2 (7 bases). The germline V gene encodes CDR1 GTSNPN and CDR2 SVGIG (reference sequence). V dropped 5 bases and J dropped 3 bases, with 17 bases sitting between them. CDR3 size: 14 residues. The CDR3: CAWSTGRGYYEQYF. CDR3 in DNA: TGTGCCTGGTCAACAGGGAGGGGATACTACGAGCAGTACTTC.

This clonotype occurred many times. The rearrangement links TRBV29-1 to TRBJ2-1, with TRBD2 identical over 8 bases. Unmatched junction bases numbered 5, after V lost 5 bases and J lost 8 bases. CDR3 length: 12 residues. Germline CDR1 reads SQVTM; CDR2 reads ANQGSEA. The CDR3 nucleotides are TGCAGCGTTCGGGAGGGCCGGGATGAGCAGTTCTTC. Translated, it gives CSVREGRDEQFF.

This clonotype has a count of ten or more. The chain joins TRBV13 to TRBJ2-1, with D perhaps assigned TRBD1 or TRBD2 (7 bases each). Germline values: CDR1 PRHDT, CDR2 FYEKMQ (reference sequence). With 1 base removed from V and 7 bases from J, the gap between germline ends came to 11 bases. The CDR3 has 14 residues. CDR3 in DNA: TGTGCCAGCAGCTTAGAGCAGGGGGGGAATGAGCAGTTCTTC. It encodes CASSLEQGGNEQFF.

The chain employs TRBV28 and TRBJ1-4; D perhaps matches TRBD1 (5 bases). Trimming cost V 3 bases and J 6 bases, with 11 bases left between them. The germline V gene encodes CDR1 MDHEN and CDR2 SYDVKM. This CDR3 contains 14 residues. Here the CDR3 DNA reads TGTGCCAGCAGTTTTCCGGGGGGGGATGAAAAACTGTTTTTT. Its protein is CASSFPGGDEKLFF.

This clonotype was seen more than once but under ten times. The CDR3 region is CASSLGWRRRGEQYF. Written as DNA, the CDR3 is TGTGCCAGCAGCTTGGGTTGGCGGAGGAGGGGAGAGCAGTACTTC. The rearrangement links TRBV5-6 to TRBJ2-7; perhaps TRBD2 as D (6 bases). Germline V gives CDR1 SGHDT, CDR2 YYEEEE. The V gene lost 0 bases and the J gene lost 7 bases, with 17 bases spanning the gap. This CDR3 is built from 15 residues.

This clonotype was seen only once. A single base separates this from a much larger clone, so it may be a read error. The V and J genes are TRBV5-1 and TRBJ2-7; 7 nucleotides line up with TRBD1. Germline V lookup: CDR1 SGHRS, CDR2 YFSETQ. V lost 4 bases and J lost 5; bases outside the gene matches: 12. This CDR3 has 15 amino acids. CDR3 DNA: TGCGCCAGCAGCCCCATGGGGGACAGTCGACACGAGCAGTACTTC. It specifies CASSPMGDSRHEQYF.

This clonotype was observed at least ten times. The V gene is TRBV7-8, the J gene TRBJ2-1, with no clear D. The CDR3 spans 15 residues. In germline, CDR1 is SGHVS, CDR2 FQNEAQ. V dropped 6 bases and J dropped 0 bases, with 12 bases sitting between them. CDR3 in amino acids: CASSSKGHSYNEQFF. DNA of the CDR3: TGTGCCAGCAGTTCCAAAGGGCACTCCTACAATGAGCAGTTCTTC.

This clonotype was detected ten times or more. The chain uses TRBV28 and TRBJ2-7; D is unresolved. CDR1 is MDHEN and CDR2 is SYDVKM in the germline V gene. The CDR3 consists of 12 residues. With 3 bases removed from V and 4 bases from J, the gap between germline ends came to 7 bases. The CDR3 region has the DNA TGTGCCAGCAGTTTCTGGGGTTACGAGCAGTACTTC. Protein product: CASSFWGYEQYF.

Many counts were recorded for this clonotype. This chain connects TRBV10-3 to TRBJ2-2; no clear D gene. Trimming shortened V by 2 bases and J by 0 bases, and 4 bases separated the two germline ends. CDR1 is ENHRY and CDR2 is SYGVKD in the germline V gene. The CDR3 has 14 amino acids. CDR3: CAISESSNTGELFF. The CDR3 DNA follows: TGTGCCATCAGTGAGAGTTCGAACACCGGGGAGCTGTTTTTT.

This clonotype appeared many times. The J gene is TRBJ1-1, the V gene TRBV6-1, with D unclear. This CDR3 spans 14 amino acids. V lost 5 bases and J 7 bases, leaving 17 bases between the germline ends. Germline V gives CDR1 MNHNS, CDR2 SASEGT. CDR3: CASSKQYSVLEAFF. The CDR3 DNA is TGTGCCAGCAGTAAACAATACAGCGTACTTGAAGCTTTCTTT.

This chain uses TRBV20-1 with TRBJ2-7, with 9 nucleotides matching TRBD2. V was pared by 6 bases and J by 0 bases, with 6 bases of the junction left unmatched. The germline V gene encodes CDR1 DFQATT and CDR2 SNEGSKA (reference sequence). The CDR3 sequence is 14 residues long. The CDR3 region is CSAPSGRSSYEQYF. The CDR3 coding sequence is TGCAGTGCCCCCAGCGGGAGGTCCTCCTACGAGCAGTACTTC.

This clonotype was seen a handful of times. The rearrangement uses TRBV24-1 and TRBJ2-1; TRBD2 aligns across 12 bases. The germline CDR1 and CDR2 sequences are KGHDR and SFDVKD. This CDR3 region has 15 residues. With V trimmed by 5 bases and J by 9 bases, 7 bases remained unmatched. The CDR3 DNA reads TGTGCCACCAGTGGCTCTAGCGGGAGGGGTAGTGAGCAGTTCTTC. Translating it yields CATSGSSGRGSEQFF.